This T cell receptor (beta chain) is drawn from a study of T-cell memory formation after mild COVID-19. Study conclusions and caveats: Whether day 37 second-wave clones are SARS-CoV-2-specific was not confirmed.

V gave up 6 bases and J gave up 1 base, with 12 bases separating them. Germline V gene lookup returns CDR1 SGHTA and CDR2 FQGTGA. The CDR3 is 15 residues long. This clonotype was recorded a few times. Its antigen is still unknown. The 5'RACE method, run with constant-segment primers, produced TCR alpha and TCR beta cDNA libraries (carrying sample barcodes and UMIs). TCRdb fed the 5' RACE reads into MiXCR, producing one record per CDR3 protein. The sample comprises about 560,000 distinct CDR3 sequences, 17% of which are singletons, and roughly 8% rests with the top ten. The origin of this receptor is an adult woman who had mild COVID-19 (a few samples of this study predate the infection). Cell type and time point are not known. The material sequenced was PBMCs or a T cell subset sorted from them (not recorded which). The rearrangement uses TRBV7-3 and TRBJ2-2, with D possibly called TRBD1 or TRBD2 (6 bases each). This CDR3 is CASREGHLNTGELFF. The CDR3 DNA sequence: TGTGCCAGCAGGGAGGGACATTTGAACACCGGGGAGCTGTTTTTT.